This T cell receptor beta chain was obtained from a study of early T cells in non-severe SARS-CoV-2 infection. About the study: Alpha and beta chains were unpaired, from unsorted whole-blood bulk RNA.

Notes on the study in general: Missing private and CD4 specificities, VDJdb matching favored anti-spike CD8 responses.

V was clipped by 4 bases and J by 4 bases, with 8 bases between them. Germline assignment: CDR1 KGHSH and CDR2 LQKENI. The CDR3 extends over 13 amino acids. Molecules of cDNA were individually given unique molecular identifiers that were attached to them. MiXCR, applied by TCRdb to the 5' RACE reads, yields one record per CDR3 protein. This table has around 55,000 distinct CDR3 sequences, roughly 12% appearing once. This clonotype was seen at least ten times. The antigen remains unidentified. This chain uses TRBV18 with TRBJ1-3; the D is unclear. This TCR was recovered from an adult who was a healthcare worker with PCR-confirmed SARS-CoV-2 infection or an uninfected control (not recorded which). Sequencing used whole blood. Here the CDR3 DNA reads TGTGCCAGCTCACTGGACGGAGGAAACACCATATATTTT. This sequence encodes CASSLDGGNTIYF. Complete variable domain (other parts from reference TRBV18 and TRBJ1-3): NAGVMQNPRHLVRRRGQEARLRCSPMKGHSHVYWYRQLPEEGLKFMVYLQKENIIDESGMPKERFSAEFPKEGPSILRIQQVVRGDSAAYFCASSLDGGNTIYFGEGSWLTVV.